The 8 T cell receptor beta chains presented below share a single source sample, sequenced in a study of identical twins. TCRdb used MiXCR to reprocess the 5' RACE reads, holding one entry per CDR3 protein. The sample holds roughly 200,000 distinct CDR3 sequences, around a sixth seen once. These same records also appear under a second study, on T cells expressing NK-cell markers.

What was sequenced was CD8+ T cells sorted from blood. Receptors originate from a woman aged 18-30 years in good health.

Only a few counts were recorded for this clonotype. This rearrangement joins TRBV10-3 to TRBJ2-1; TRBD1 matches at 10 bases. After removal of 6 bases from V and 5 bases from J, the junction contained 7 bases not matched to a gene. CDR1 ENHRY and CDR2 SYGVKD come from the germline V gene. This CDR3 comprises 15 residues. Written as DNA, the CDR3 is TGTGCCATCAGCCTACGGGACAGGGGCGACAATGAGCAGTTCTTC. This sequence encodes CAISLRDRGDNEQFF.

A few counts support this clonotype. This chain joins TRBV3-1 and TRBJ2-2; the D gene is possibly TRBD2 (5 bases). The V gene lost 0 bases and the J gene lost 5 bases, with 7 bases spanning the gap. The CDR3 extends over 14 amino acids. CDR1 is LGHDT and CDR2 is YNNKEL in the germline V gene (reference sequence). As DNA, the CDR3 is TGTGCCAGCAGCCAAGAACCGGGAACCGGGGAGCTGTTTTTT. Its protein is CASSQEPGTGELFF.

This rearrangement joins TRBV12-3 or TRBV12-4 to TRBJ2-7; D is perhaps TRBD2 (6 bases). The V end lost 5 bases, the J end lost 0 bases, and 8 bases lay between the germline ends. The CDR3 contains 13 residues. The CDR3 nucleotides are TGTGCCAGCAGTAATAGCGGCTCCTACGAGCAGTACTTC. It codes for CASSNSGSYEQYF.

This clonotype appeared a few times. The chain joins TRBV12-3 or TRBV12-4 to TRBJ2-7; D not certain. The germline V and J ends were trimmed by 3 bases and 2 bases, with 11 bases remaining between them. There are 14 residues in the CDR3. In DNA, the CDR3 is TGTGCCAGCAGTTTGGGTGAGGCCCCCTACGAGCAGTACTTC. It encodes CASSLGEAPYEQYF.

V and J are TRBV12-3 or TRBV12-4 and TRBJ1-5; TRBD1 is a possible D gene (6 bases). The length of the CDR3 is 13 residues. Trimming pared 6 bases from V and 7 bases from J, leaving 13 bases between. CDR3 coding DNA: TGTGCCAGCAGCTCGGCAGGGGACCAGCCCCAGCATTTT. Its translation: CASSSAGDQPQHF.

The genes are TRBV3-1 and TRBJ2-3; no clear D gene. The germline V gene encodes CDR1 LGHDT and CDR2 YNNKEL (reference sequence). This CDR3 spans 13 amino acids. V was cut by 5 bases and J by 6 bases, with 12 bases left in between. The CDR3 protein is CASSWVGRDTQYF. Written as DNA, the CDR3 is TGTGCCAGCAGCTGGGTCGGTAGGGATACGCAGTATTTT.

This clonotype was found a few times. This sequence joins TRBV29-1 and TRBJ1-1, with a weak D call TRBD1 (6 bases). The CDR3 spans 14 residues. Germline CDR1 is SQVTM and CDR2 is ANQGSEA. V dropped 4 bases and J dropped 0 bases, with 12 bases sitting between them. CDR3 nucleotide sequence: TGCAGCGTTGCGGGAACAGGGCTGAACACTGAAGCTTTCTTT. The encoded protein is CSVAGTGLNTEAFF.

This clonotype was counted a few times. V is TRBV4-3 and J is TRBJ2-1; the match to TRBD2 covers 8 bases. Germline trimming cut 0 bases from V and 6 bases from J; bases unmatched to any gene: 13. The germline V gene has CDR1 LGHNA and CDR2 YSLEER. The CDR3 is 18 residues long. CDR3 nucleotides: TGCGCCAGCAGCCAAGAAATGTCGGCGGGAGGAACCTTCAATGAGCAGTTCTTC. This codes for CASSQEMSAGGTFNEQFF.